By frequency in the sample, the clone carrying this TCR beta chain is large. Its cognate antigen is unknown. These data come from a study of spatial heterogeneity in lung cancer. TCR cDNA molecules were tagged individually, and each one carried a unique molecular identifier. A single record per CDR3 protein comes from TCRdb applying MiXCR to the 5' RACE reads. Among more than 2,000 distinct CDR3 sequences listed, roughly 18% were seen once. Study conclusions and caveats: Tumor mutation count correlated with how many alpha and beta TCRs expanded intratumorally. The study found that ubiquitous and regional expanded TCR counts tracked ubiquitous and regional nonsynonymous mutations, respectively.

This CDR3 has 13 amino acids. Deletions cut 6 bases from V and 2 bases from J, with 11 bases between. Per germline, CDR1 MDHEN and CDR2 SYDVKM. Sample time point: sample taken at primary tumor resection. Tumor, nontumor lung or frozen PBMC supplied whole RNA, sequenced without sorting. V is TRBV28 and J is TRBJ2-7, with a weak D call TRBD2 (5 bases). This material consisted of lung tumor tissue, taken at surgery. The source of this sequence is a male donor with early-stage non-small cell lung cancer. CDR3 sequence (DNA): TGTGCCAGCAGACCTTACGGGACCTACGAGCAGTACTTC. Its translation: CASRPYGTYEQYF.